A single sample is the source of the 32 T cell receptor beta chains below, sequenced in a study of T cell responses to AZD1222 COVID-19 vaccine. Method: immunoSEQ multiplex PCR; TCRdb's copy keeps in-frame clones and lacks some. The sample has about 120,000 clones, roughly 91% seen once. Sequencing was performed on peripheral blood, taken on day 0 of AZD1222 vaccination. Receptor source: an adult in good health.

J is TRBJ1-6 and V is TRBV3-1 (or the pseudogene TRBV3-2), with D unresolved. This CDR3 spans 17 amino acids. Deletions cut 1 base from V and 6 bases from J, with 16 bases between. Germline V gene lookup returns CDR1 LGHDT and CDR2 YNNKEL (reference sequence). CDR3 DNA sequence: TGTGCCAGCAGCCAAGGGCCTCAACAAGCCGGTAATTCACCCCTCCACTTT. Residues: CASSQGPQQAGNSPLHF.

The V call is TRBV6-6, the J call TRBJ2-1; D might be TRBD2 (6 bases). Per the germline V gene, CDR1 is MNHNY and CDR2 is SVGAGI (reference sequence). The CDR3 totals 15 residues. The V end lost 2 bases, the J end lost 3 bases, and 11 bases lay between the germline ends. CDR3: CASSYGGGVYNEQFF. CDR3 coding DNA: TGTGCCAGCAGTTACGGCGGAGGGGTCTACAATGAGCAGTTCTTC.

The chain recombines TRBV2 with TRBJ1-3; no clear D. The germline CDR1 and CDR2 sequences are SNHLY and FYNNEI. The CDR3 is 15 residues long. Trimming removed 10 bases from V and 0 bases from J, with 16 bases in between. The DNA of the CDR3 is TGTGCCACCATCCCTGTTCGGATCTCTGGAAACACCATATATTTT. Its translation is CATIPVRISGNTIYF.

This rearrangement joins TRBV5-6 to TRBJ2-2; the D is unclear. V was cut by 2 bases and J by 1 base, with 9 bases left in between. The germline V gene encodes CDR1 SGHDT and CDR2 YYEEEE. The CDR3 totals 15 residues. As DNA, the CDR3 is TGTGCCAGCAGCTTTAATCCCAGGAACACCGGGGAGCTGTTTTTT. This encodes CASSFNPRNTGELFF.

The chain has TRBV6-1 and TRBJ2-5; D remains unclear. Trimming pared 1 base from V and 5 bases from J, leaving 17 bases between. The CDR3 sequence is 16 residues long. CDR1 is MNHNS, CDR2 SASEGT, per germline. The CDR3 bases are TGTGCCAGCAGTGAAGGTGCGGCCCGTTCGGCGGAGACCCAGTACTTC. The encoded protein is CASSEGAARSAETQYF.

The rearrangement joins TRBV4-1 to TRBJ1-5; D unresolved. V was trimmed by 1 base and J by 6 bases, leaving 7 bases between them. The germline gives CDR1 MGHRA, CDR2 YSYEKL. The CDR3 covers 13 residues. CDR3 in amino acids: CASSQGGIQPQHF. CDR3 in DNA: TGCGCCAGCAGCCAAGGGGGAATTCAGCCCCAGCATTTT.

V gene TRBV6-5 combines with J gene TRBJ1-4, with D uncertain. Germline assignment: CDR1 MNHEY and CDR2 SVGAGI. V was shortened by 2 bases and J by 8 bases, with 6 bases between the two germline ends. The CDR3 is made up of 12 amino acids. The CDR3 DNA sequence: TGTGCCAGCAGTTACGGAGGGGAAAAACTGTTTTTT. Translated: CASSYGGEKLFF.

The rearrangement uses TRBV11-3 and TRBJ2-2; D unclear. The CDR3 runs 12 residues. Per germline, CDR1 SGHNT and CDR2 YENEEA. V dropped 3 bases and J dropped 3 bases, with 2 bases sitting between them. The CDR3 DNA reads TGTGCCAGCAGCTTCTACACCGGGGAGCTGTTTTTT. Translation: CASSFYTGELFF. The whole variable domain, filled in from reference TRBV11-3 and TRBJ2-2, reads EAGVVQSPRYKIIEKKQPVAFWCNPISGHNTLYWYLQNLGQGPELLIRYENEEAVDDSQLPKDRFSAERLKGVDSTLKIQPAELGDSAVYLCASSFYTGELFFGEGSRLTVL.

The chain links TRBV27 to TRBJ1-1, with D unresolved. The length of the CDR3 is 14 residues. V gave up 3 bases and J gave up 1 base, with 9 bases separating them. Looked up from germline, CDR1 is MNHEY and CDR2 is SMNVEV (reference sequence). The CDR3 DNA follows: TGTGCCAGCAGTTTTGGGGTGTCGAACACTGAAGCTTTCTTT. Its protein is CASSFGVSNTEAFF.

In its sample, this clone was seen once. V usage is TRBV6-2 or TRBV6-3 and J usage is TRBJ2-7, with TRBD2 matching 9 bases. This CDR3 comprises 15 residues. The ends lost 6 bases at V and 5 bases at J; junction bases unmatched: 11. The germline gives CDR1 MNHEY, CDR2 SVGEGT. The DNA for the CDR3 is TGTGCCAGCAGCCACCCCACCGCGGGGGGGGACGAGCAGTACTTC. Protein product: CASSHPTAGGDEQYF.

V gene TRBV6-5 combines with J gene TRBJ1-2, with 8 bases that match TRBD1. Germline V CDR1 and CDR2: MNHEY, SVGAGI. V lost 4 bases to trimming and J lost 1 base; unmatched junction nucleotides: 8. The CDR3 totals 16 residues. This CDR3 reads CASSSPRDRGNYGYTF. CDR3 coding DNA: TGTGCCAGCAGTTCTCCCCGAGACAGGGGTAACTATGGCTACACCTTC.

The rearrangement joins TRBV19 to TRBJ1-3, with no clear D. V was pared by 5 bases and J by 2 bases, with 10 bases between. This CDR3 has 14 residues. Germline V gene lookup returns CDR1 LNHDA and CDR2 SQIVND (reference sequence). This CDR3 is CASSPYGAGNTIYF. The CDR3 nucleotides read TGTGCCAGTAGTCCCTATGGGGCTGGAAACACCATATATTTT.

The count of this clone is one. The chain links TRBV10-3 to TRBJ2-1; D gene uncertain. This CDR3 has 12 residues. The germline V gene has CDR1 ENHRY and CDR2 SYGVKD. Trimming removed 6 bases at V and 2 bases at J, with 5 bases between. The DNA for the CDR3 is TGTGCCATCAGGGTGACCTACAATGAGCAGTTCTTC. Protein product: CAIRVTYNEQFF.

The chain employs TRBV6-5 and TRBJ2-7; 8 bases map to TRBD1. J lost 2 bases, V lost 2 bases, and 2 bases had no gene match. This CDR3 has 14 amino acids. CDR1 and CDR2 (germline): MNHEY, SVGAGI. The CDR3 nucleotides read TGTGCCAGCAGTTACCAGGGGGCGGCCTACGAGCAGTACTTC. This gives the protein CASSYQGAAYEQYF.

The genes are TRBV12-3 or TRBV12-4 and TRBJ2-7; TRBD1 might be the D (6 bases). Trimming took off 5 bases at V and 10 bases at J, with 12 bases between the two ends. This CDR3 spans 11 amino acids. CDR3 sequence (DNA): TGTGCCAGCAGTGCCACAGGGTCACAGTACTTC. Encoded protein: CASSATGSQYF.

CDR3 DNA: TGTGCCAGCAGCTTAGTCGGGACAGGGGAAGCTTTCTTT. This translates into CASSLVGTGEAFF. The rearrangement uses TRBV11-1 and TRBJ1-1; 9 bases fit TRBD1. Trimming at V came to 1 base and at J to 8 bases, leaving 2 bases not matched to a gene. The germline CDR1 and CDR2 sequences are SGHAT and FQDESV (reference sequence). This CDR3 has 13 residues.

The J gene is TRBJ2-5, the V gene TRBV7-8; 16 bases are shared with TRBD2. J lost 4 bases, V lost 5 bases, and 7 bases had no gene match. There are 17 residues in the CDR3. The germline CDR1 and CDR2 sequences are SGHVS and FQNEAQ. The CDR3: CASSKGLAGGPGETQYF. DNA of the CDR3: TGTGCCAGCAGCAAGGGACTAGCGGGAGGGCCAGGAGAGACCCAGTACTTC.

The chain employs TRBV10-1 and TRBJ2-5; a possible D gene is TRBD1 (6 bases). CDR1 and CDR2 from the germline V gene are WNHNN and SYGVQD (reference sequence). The CDR3 is 10 residues long. The CDR3 DNA follows: TGCTCCAAGGGGGAAGAGACCCAGTACTTC. This gives the protein CSKGEETQYF.

This chain joins TRBV7-6 and TRBJ2-1; TRBD1 is a possible D gene (5 bases). The CDR3 runs 15 residues. Deletions cut 1 base from V and 7 bases from J, with 14 bases between. The germline gives CDR1 SGHVS, CDR2 FNYEAQ. The CDR3 sequence is CASSLVGDSSNEQFF. The CDR3 bases are TGTGCCAGCAGCTTAGTAGGAGACAGTTCTAATGAGCAGTTCTTC.

V gene TRBV25-1 combines with J gene TRBJ2-7; possible D gene TRBD2, 6 bases. The CDR3 is 14 residues long. The germline V and J ends were trimmed by 4 bases and 0 bases, with 10 bases remaining between them. Germline CDR1 MGHDK, CDR2 SYGVNS. The CDR3: CASSGSGSSYEQYF. The CDR3 DNA reads as TGTGCCAGCAGTGGTAGCGGTAGCTCCTACGAGCAGTACTTC.

The chain employs TRBV10-2 and TRBJ1-5, with unresolved D. V shed 8 bases and J shed 0 bases, with 11 bases lying between them. This CDR3 region has 14 residues. Germline CDR1 and CDR2: WSHSY and SAAADI. CDR3: CASRSGNSNQPQHF. Written as DNA, the CDR3 is TGCGCCAGCCGGTCCGGCAATAGCAATCAGCCCCAGCATTTT.

This clone has just one count. The J gene is TRBJ2-5, the V gene TRBV12-5; 9 bases agree with TRBD2. Unmatched junction bases numbered 14, after V lost 4 bases and J lost 2 bases. Germline CDR1 LGHNT, CDR2 FRNRAP. The CDR3 is 18 amino acids. This CDR3 reads CASGWGQKAGGTQETQYF. CDR3 sequence (DNA): TGTGCTAGTGGTTGGGGACAAAAAGCGGGAGGCACACAAGAGACCCAGTACTTC.

The J gene is TRBJ2-3, the V gene TRBV7-2, with TRBD2 identical over 8 bases. The CDR3 has 16 residues. V dropped 3 bases and J dropped 4; count of bases not matched to a gene: 9. Germline V gives CDR1 SGHTA, CDR2 FQGNSA. This CDR3 is CASSLPGLVVPDTQYF. The DNA for the CDR3 is TGTGCCAGCAGCTTGCCGGGACTAGTGGTCCCAGATACGCAGTATTTT.

This clone was observed a few times. V gene TRBV6-1 combines with J gene TRBJ2-7; D gene uncertain. The germline V and J ends were trimmed by 1 base and 1 base, with 11 bases remaining between them. CDR3 size: 15 residues. Germline values: CDR1 MNHNS, CDR2 SASEGT. The CDR3 is CASSEGVGSSYEQYF. The CDR3 DNA sequence: TGTGCCAGCAGTGAAGGTGTCGGCTCATCCTACGAGCAGTACTTC.

This clone was seen a single time. CDR3 in amino acids: CASNNPGSSYNEQFF. The CDR3 DNA follows: TGTGCCAGCAACAACCCCGGGAGCTCCTACAATGAGCAGTTCTTC. The chain has TRBV7-9 and TRBJ2-1, with D tentatively TRBD2 (6 bases). V lost 7 bases, J lost 0 bases, and 13 bases lay in between. The germline CDR1 and CDR2 sequences are SEHNR and FQNEAQ (reference sequence). CDR3 size: 15 residues.

The gene calls are TRBV13 and TRBJ2-7, with 11 positions matching TRBD2. CDR3 length: 14 residues. Germline CDR1 reads PRHDT; CDR2 reads FYEKMQ (reference sequence). V lost 5 bases and J lost 4; bases outside the gene matches: 4. The CDR3 spells CASSTGLAGYEQYF. CDR3 DNA sequence: TGTGCCAGCAGCACCGGACTAGCGGGTTACGAGCAGTACTTC.

The genes are TRBV12-5 and TRBJ1-2, with D perhaps TRBD1 (5 bases). Trimming pared 6 bases from V and 5 bases from J, leaving 13 bases between. The CDR3 has 13 residues. Germline V gene data show CDR1 as LGHNT and CDR2 as FRNRAP. Here the CDR3 reads CASGEGTGYGYTF. The CDR3 DNA reads as TGTGCTAGTGGCGAGGGGACTGGATATGGCTACACCTTC.

The chain uses TRBV2 and TRBJ2-7; 9 bases line up with TRBD2. With 7 bases clipped from V and 2 bases from J, the junction kept 9 bases outside the gene matches. The CDR3 loop spans 15 amino acids. The germline gives CDR1 SNHLY, CDR2 FYNNEI. The DNA for the CDR3 is TGTGCCAGCACCCTGGTGGCTAGCGGGACCTACGAGCAGTACTTC. Translating gives CASTLVASGTYEQYF.

The chain joins TRBV2 to TRBJ2-7; TRBD2 might be the D (5 bases). This CDR3 is built from 13 residues. The germline V gene has CDR1 SNHLY and CDR2 FYNNEI. The V gene lost 6 bases and the J gene lost 5 bases, with 14 bases spanning the gap. The CDR3 protein is CASSVGRGHEQYF. CDR3 nucleotide sequence: TGTGCCAGCAGCGTTGGCCGAGGGCACGAGCAGTACTTC.

The V call is TRBV7-2, the J call TRBJ2-1, with 11 bases lining up with TRBD2. Trimming at V came to 5 bases and at J to 2 bases, leaving 5 bases not matched to a gene. The CDR3 extends over 16 amino acids. Germline V CDR1 and CDR2: SGHTA, FQGNSA. In DNA, the CDR3 is TGTGCCAGCAGCAGATTAGCGGGAGGGCCCTACAATGAGCAGTTCTTC. Protein product: CASSRLAGGPYNEQFF.

This chain connects TRBV2 to TRBJ2-1; no definite D call. Germline V gives CDR1 SNHLY, CDR2 FYNNEI. This CDR3 spans 14 amino acids. V dropped 8 bases and J dropped 3 bases, with 14 bases sitting between them. Written as DNA, the CDR3 is TGTGCCAGCGGTCGGGCAAATTTCTACAATGAGCAGTTCTTC. Translated: CASGRANFYNEQFF.

This chain uses TRBV6-1 with TRBJ1-5; D remains unclear. This CDR3 has 14 residues. Germline CDR1 is MNHNS and CDR2 is SASEGT. Trimming took off 3 bases at V and 2 bases at J, with 8 bases between the two ends. DNA of the CDR3: TGTGCCAGCAGTGAGGGGTCAGGCAATCAGCCCCAGCATTTT. Translated: CASSEGSGNQPQHF.